Sequencing of this T cell receptor beta chain was carried out in a study of blood T cell repertoires in COVID-19. Across the study: Researchers got acute and convalescent COVID-19 samples from the United States, Italy and Spain. T cells, B-cell-depleted T cells, or PBMCs supplied cDNA or gDNA.

As handled by the study authors: Estimation of nucleated cell counts relied on the amplification of reference gene primers. This table comes from immunoSEQ multiplex PCR, and its TCRdb copy is limited to in-frame clones, with some not included. V and J calls and clone size are copied from that table; D and trimming were computed from the DNA. The table lists about 58,000 clones, roughly 79% of them singletons, with about 5.3% in the top ten. This CDR3 spans 16 amino acids. The germline CDR1 and CDR2 sequences are LGHNA and YSLEER. Trimming at V came to 0 bases and at J to 6 bases, leaving 10 bases not matched to a gene. This clone was counted a few times.

Sequencing was performed on peripheral blood. The chain couples TRBV4-3 to TRBJ2-7, with 8 bases matching TRBD1. The TCR was taken from a human donor in a cohort sampled during active COVID-19. As DNA, the CDR3 is TGCGCCAGCAGCCAAGACTTCCTTGGACAGGGCCGCGAGCAGTACTTC. This encodes CASSQDFLGQGREQYF.